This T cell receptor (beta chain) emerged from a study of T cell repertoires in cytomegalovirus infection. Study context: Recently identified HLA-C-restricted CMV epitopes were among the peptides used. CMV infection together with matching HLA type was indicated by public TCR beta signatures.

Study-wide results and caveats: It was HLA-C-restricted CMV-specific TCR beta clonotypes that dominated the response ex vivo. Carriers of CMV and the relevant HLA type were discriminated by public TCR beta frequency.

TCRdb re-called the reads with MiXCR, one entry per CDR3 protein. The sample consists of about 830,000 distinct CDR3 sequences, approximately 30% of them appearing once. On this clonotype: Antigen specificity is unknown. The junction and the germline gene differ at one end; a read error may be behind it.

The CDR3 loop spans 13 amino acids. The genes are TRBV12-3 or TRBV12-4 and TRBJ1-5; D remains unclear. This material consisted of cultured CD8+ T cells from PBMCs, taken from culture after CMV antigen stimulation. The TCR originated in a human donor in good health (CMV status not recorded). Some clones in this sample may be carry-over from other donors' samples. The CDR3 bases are TGTGTCAGCACCCTCCGATACAATCAGCCCCAGCATTTT. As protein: CVSTLRYNQPQHF.